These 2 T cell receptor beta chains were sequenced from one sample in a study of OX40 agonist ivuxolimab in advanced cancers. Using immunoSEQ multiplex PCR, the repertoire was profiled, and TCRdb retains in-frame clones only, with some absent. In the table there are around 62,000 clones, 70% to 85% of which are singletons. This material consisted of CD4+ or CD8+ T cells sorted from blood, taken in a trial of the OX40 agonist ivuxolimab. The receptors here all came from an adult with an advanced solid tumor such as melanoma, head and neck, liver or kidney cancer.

In DNA form, the CDR3 reads TGTGCCAGCAGCTTAGATAGTGGGACTAGCGAGCAGTACTTC. Translated, it gives CASSLDSGTSEQYF. The chain links TRBV11-2 to TRBJ2-7; 8 nucleotides line up with TRBD2. In germline, CDR1 is SGHAT, CDR2 FQNNGV. V was pared by 0 bases and J by 6 bases, with 4 bases of the junction left unmatched. The CDR3 is 14 amino acids.

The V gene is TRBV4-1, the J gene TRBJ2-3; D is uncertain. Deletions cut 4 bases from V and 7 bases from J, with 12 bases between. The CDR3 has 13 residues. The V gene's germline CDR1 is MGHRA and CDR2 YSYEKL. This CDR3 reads CASSPASAYTQYF. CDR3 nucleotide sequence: TGCGCCAGCAGCCCTGCGTCCGCCTATACGCAGTATTTT.